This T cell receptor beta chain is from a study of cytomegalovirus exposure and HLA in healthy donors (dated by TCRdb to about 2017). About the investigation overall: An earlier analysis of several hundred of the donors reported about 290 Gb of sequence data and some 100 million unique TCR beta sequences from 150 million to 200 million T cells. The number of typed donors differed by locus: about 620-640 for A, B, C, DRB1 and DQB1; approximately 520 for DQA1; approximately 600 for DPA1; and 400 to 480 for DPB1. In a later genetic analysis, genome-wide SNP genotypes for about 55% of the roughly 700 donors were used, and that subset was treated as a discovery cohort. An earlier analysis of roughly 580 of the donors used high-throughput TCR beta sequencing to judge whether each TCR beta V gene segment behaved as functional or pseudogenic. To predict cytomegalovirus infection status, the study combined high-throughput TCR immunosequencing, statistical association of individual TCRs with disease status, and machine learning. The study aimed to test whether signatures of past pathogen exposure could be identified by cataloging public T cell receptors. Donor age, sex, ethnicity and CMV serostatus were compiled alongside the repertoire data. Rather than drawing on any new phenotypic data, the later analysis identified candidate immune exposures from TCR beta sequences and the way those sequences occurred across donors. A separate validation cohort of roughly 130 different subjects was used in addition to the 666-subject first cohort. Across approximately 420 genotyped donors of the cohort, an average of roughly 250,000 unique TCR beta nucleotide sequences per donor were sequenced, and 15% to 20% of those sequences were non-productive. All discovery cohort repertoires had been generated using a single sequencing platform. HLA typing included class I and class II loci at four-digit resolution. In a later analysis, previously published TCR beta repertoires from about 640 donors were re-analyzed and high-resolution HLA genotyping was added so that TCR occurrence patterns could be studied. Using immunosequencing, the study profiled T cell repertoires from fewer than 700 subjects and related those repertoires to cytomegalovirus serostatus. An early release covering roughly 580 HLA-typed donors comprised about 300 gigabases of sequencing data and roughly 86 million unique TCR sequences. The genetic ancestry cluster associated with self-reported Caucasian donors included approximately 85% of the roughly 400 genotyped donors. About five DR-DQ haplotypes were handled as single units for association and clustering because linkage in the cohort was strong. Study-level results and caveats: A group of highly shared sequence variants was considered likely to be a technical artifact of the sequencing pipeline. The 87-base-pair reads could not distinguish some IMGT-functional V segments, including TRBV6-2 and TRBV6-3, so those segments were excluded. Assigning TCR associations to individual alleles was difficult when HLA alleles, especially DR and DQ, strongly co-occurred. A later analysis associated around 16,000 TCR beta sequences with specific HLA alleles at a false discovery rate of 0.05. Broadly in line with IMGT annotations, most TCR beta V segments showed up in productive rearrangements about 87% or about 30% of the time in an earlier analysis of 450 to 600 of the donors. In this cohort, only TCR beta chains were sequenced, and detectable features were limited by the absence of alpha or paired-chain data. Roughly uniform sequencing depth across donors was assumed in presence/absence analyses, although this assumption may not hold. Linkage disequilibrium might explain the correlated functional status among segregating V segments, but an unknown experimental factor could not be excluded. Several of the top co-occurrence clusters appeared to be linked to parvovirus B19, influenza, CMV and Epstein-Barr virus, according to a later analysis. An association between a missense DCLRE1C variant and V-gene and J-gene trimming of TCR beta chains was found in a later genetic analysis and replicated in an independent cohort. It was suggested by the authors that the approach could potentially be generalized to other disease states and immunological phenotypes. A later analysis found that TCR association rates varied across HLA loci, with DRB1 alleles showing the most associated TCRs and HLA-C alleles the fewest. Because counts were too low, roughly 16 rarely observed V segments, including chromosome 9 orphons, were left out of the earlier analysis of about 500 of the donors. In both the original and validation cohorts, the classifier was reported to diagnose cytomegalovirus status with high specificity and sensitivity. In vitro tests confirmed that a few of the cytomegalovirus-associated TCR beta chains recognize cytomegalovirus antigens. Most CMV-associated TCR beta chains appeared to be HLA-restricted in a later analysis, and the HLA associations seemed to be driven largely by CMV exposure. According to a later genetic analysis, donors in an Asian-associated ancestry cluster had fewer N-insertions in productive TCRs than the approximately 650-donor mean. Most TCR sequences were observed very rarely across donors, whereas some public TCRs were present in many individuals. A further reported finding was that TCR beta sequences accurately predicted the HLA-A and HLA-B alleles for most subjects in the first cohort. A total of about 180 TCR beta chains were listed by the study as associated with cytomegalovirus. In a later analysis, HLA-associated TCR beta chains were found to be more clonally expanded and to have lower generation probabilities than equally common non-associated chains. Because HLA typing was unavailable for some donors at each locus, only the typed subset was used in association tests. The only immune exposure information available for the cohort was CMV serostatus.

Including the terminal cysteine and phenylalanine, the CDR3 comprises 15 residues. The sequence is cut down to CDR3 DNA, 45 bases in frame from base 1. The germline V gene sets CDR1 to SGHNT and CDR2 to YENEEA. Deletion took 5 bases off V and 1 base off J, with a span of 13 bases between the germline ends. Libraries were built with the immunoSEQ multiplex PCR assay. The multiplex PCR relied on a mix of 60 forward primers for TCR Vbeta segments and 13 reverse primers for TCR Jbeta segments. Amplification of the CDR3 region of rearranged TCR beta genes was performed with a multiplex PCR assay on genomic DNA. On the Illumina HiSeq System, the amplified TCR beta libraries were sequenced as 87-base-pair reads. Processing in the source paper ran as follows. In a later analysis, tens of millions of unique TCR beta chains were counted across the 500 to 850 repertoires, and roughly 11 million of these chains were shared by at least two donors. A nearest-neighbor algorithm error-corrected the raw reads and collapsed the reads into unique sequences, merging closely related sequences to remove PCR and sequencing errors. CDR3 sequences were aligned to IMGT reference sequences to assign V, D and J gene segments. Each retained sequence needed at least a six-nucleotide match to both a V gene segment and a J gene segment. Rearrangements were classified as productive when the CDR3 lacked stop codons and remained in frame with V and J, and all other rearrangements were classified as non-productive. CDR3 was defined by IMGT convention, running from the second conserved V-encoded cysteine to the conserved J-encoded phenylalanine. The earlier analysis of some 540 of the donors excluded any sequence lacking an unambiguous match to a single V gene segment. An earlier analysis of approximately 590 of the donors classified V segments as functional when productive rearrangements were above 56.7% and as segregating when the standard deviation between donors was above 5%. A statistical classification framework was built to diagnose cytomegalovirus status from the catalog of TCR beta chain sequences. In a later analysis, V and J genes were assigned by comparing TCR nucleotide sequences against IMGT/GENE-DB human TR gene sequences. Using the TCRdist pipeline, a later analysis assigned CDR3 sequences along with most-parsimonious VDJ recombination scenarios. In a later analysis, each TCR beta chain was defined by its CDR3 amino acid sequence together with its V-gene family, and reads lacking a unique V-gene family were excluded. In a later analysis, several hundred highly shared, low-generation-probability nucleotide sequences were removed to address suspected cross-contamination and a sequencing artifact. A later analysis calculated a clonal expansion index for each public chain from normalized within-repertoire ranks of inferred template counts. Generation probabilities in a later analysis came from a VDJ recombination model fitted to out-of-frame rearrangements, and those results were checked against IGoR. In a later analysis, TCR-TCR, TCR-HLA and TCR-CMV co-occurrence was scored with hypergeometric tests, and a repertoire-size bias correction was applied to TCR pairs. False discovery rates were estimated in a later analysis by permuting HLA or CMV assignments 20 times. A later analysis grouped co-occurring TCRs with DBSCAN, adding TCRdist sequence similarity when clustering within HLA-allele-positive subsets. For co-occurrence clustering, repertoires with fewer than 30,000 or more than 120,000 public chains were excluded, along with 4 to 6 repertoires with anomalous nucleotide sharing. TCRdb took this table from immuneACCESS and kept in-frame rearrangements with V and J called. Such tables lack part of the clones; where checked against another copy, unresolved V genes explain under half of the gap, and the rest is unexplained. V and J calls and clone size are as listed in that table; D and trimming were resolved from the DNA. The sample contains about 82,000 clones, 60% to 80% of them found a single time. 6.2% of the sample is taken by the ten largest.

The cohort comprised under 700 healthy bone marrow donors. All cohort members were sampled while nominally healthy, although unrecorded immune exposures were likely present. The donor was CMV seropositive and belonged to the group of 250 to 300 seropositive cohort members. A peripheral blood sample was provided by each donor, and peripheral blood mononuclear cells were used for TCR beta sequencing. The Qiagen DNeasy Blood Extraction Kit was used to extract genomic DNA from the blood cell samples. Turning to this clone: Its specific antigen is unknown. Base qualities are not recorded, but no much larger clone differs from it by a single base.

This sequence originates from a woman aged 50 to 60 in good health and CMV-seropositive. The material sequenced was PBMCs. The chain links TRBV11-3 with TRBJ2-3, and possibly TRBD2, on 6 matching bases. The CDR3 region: CASSPAQRGTDTQYF. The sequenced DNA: TGTGCCAGCAGCCCTGCCCAGCGGGGCACAGATACGCAGTATTTT.